This T cell receptor beta chain emerged from a study of blood T cell repertoires in COVID-19. Study-wide context: Researchers got acute and convalescent COVID-19 samples from the United States, Italy and Spain. The cDNA or gDNA used as material had been derived from T cells, B-cell-depleted T cells, or PBMCs.

In the authors' workflow: Amplified reference gene primers provided the basis for estimating nucleated cell counts. Generated by immunoSEQ multiplex PCR, the TCRdb table keeps only in-frame clones and is missing some. V, J and clone size reflect that table, while D and trimming were determined from the DNA. Of approximately 150,000 clones listed, over 70% are singletons. The CDR3 runs to 15 residues. Trimming removed 0 bases from V and 5 bases from J, with 11 bases in between. Germline V gene sequence: CDR1 SGHRS, CDR2 YFSETQ. The sample holds a few counts of this clone. Sequenced material: peripheral blood. The clonotype was recovered from a man over 45 who had recovered from COVID-19. The chain recombines TRBV5-1 with TRBJ2-2, with a possible D match to TRBD1 (6 bases). This chain's CDR3 is CASSLETGWTGELFF. CDR3 DNA: TGCGCCAGCAGCTTGGAAACAGGGTGGACCGGGGAGCTGTTTTTT.